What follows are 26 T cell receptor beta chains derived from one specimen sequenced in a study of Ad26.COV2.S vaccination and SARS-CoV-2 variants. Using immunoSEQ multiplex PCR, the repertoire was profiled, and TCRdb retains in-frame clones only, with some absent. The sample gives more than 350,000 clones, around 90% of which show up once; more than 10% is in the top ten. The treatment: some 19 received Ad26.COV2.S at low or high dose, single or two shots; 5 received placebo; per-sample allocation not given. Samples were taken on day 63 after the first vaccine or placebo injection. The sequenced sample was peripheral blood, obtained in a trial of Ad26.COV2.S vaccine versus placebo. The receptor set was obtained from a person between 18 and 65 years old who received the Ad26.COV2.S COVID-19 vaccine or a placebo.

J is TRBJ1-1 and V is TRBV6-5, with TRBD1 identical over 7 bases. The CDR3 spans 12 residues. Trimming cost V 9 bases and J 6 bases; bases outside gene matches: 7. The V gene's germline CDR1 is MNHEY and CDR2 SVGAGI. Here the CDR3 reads CASGRGLPEAFF. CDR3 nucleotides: TGTGCCAGTGGGAGGGGGCTCCCTGAAGCTTTCTTT.

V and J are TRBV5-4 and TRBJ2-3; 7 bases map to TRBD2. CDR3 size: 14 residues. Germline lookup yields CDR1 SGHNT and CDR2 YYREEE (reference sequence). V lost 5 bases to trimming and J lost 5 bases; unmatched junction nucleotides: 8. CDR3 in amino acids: CASSLGVAGDTQYF. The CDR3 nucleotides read TGTGCCAGCAGTCTTGGGGTAGCGGGAGATACGCAGTATTTT.

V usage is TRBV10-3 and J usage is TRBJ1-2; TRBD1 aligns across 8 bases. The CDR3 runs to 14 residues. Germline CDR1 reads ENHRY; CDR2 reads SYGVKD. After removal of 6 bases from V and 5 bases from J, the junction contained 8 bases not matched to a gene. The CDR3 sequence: CAIRTDRDRYGYTF. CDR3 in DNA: TGTGCCATCAGGACCGACAGGGACAGGTATGGCTACACCTTC.

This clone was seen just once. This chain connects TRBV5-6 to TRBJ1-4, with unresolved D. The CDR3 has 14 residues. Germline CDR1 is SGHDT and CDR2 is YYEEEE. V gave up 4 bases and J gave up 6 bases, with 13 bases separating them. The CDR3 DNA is TGTGCCAGCAGCCAAGATTTACTTGATGAAAAACTGTTTTTT. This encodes CASSQDLLDEKLFF.

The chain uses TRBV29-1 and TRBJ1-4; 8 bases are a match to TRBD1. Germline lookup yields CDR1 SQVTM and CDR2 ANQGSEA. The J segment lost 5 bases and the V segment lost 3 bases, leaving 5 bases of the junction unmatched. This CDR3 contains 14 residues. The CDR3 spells CSVEFQGANEKLFF. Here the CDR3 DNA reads TGCAGCGTTGAGTTTCAGGGGGCGAATGAAAAACTGTTTTTT. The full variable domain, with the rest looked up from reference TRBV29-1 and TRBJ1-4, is SAVISQKPSRDICQRGTSLTIQCQVDSQVTMMFWYRQQPGQSLTLIATANQGSEATYESGFVIDKFPISRPNLTFSTLTVSNMSPEDSSIYLCSVEFQGANEKLFFGSGTQLSVL.

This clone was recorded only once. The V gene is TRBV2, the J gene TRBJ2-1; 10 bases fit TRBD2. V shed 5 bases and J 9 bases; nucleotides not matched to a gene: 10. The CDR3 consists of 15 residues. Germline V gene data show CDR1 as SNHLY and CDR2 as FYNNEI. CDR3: CASSPGLAGDSEQFF. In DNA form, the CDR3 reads TGTGCCAGCAGTCCTGGCCTAGCGGGAGACAGTGAGCAGTTCTTC.

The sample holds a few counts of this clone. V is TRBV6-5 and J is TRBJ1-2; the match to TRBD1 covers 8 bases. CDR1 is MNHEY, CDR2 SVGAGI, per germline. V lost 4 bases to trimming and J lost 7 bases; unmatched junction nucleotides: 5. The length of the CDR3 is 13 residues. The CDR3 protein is CASSSSGQGGYTF. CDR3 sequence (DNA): TGTGCCAGCAGTTCCTCCGGACAGGGTGGCTACACCTTC.

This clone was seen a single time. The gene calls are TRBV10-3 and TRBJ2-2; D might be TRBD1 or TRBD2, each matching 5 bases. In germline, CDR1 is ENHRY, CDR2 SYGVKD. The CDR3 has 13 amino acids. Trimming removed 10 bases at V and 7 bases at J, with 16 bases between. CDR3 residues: CATNPGARGELFF. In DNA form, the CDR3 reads TGTGCCACCAACCCCGGGGCGCGCGGGGAGCTGTTTTTT.

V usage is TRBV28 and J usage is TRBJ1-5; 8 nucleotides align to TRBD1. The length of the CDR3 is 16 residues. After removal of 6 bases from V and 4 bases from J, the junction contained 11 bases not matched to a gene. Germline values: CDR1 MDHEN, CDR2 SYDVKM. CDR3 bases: TGTGCCAGCAGCACCGAGGACAGGGCGCTTAATCAGCCCCAGCATTTT. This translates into CASSTEDRALNQPQHF.

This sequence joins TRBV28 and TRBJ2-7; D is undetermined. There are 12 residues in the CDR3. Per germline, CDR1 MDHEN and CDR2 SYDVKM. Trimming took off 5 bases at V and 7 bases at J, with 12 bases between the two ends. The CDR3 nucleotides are TGTGCCAGCAGTCCAGGCCTTTGGGAGCAGTACTTC. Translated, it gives CASSPGLWEQYF.

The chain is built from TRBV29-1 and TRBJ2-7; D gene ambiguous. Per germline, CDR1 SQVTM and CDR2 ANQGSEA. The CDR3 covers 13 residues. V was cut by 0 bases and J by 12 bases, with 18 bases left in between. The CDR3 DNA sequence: TGCAGCGTTGAAGACAGTGATCTCGCTACTCCGTACTTC. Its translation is CSVEDSDLATPYF.

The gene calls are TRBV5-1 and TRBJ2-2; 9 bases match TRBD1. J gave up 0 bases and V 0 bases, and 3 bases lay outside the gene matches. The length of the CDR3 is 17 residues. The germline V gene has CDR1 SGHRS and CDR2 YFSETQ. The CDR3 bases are TGCGCCAGCAGCTTGGTGGGACAGGGCACGAACACCGGGGAGCTGTTTTTT. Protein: CASSLVGQGTNTGELFF.

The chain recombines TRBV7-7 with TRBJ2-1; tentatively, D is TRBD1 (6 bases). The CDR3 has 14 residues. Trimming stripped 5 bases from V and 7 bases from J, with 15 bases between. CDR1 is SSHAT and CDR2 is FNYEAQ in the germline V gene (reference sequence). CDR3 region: CASSPLGAGNEQFF. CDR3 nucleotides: TGTGCCAGCAGCCCGTTGGGGGCCGGGAATGAGCAGTTCTTC.

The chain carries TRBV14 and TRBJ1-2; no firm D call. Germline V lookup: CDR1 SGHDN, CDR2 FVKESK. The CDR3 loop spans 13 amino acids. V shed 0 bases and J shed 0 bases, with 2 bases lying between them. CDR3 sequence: CASSQDTNYGYTF. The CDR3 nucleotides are TGTGCCAGCAGCCAAGATACTAACTATGGCTACACCTTC.

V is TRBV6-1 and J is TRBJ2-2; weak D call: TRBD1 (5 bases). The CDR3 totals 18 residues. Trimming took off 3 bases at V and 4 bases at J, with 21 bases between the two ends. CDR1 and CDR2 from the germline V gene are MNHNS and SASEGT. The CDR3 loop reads CASSDGRQGALRTGELFF. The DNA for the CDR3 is TGTGCCAGCAGTGATGGACGGCAAGGGGCACTTCGCACCGGGGAGCTGTTTTTT.

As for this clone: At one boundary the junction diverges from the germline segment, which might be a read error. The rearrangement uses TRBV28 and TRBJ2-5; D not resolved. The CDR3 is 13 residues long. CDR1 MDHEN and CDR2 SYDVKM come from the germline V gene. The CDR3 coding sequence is TGTGCCAGCAGTTTATTTAGTGGAGTTGACGGAAACTTC. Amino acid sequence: CASSLFSGVDGNF.

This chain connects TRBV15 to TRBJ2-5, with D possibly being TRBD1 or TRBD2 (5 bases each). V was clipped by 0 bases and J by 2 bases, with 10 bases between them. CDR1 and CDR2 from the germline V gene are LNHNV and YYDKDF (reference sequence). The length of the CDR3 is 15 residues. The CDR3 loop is CATSRDSGRQETQYF. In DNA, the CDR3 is TGTGCCACCAGCAGAGATTCAGGGAGACAAGAGACCCAGTACTTC.

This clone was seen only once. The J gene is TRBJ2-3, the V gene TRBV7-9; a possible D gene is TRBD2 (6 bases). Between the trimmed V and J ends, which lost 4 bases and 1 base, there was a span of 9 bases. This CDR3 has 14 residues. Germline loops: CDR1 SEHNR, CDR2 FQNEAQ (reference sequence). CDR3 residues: CASSSRERTDTQYF. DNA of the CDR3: TGTGCCAGCAGCTCCCGGGAGCGCACAGATACGCAGTATTTT.

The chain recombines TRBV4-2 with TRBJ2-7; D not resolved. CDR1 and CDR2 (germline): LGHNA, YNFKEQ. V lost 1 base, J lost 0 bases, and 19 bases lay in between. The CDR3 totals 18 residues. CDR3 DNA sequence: TGTGCCAGCAGCCAAGGGCCTTCGGGCCCCGGCGGCTCCTACGAGCAGTACTTC. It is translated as CASSQGPSGPGGSYEQYF.

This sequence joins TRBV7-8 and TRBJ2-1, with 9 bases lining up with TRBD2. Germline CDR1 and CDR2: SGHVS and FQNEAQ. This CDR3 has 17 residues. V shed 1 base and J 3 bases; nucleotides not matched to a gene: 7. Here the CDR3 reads CASSLGGSGSNYNEQFF. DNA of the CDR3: TGTGCCAGCAGCTTAGGCGGTAGCGGGAGTAACTACAATGAGCAGTTCTTC.

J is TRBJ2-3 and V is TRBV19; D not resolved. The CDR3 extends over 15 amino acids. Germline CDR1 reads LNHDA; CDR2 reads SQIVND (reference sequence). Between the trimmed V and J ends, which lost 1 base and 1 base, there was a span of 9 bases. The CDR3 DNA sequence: TGTGCCAGTAGTATAGGGCACAGAGGCACAGATACGCAGTATTTT. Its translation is CASSIGHRGTDTQYF.

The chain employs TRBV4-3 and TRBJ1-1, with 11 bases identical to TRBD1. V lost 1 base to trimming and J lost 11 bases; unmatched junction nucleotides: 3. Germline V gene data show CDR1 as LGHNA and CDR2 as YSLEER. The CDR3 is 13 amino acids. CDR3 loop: CASSQGTGGYAFF. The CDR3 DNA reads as TGCGCCAGCAGCCAAGGGACAGGGGGCTACGCTTTCTTT.

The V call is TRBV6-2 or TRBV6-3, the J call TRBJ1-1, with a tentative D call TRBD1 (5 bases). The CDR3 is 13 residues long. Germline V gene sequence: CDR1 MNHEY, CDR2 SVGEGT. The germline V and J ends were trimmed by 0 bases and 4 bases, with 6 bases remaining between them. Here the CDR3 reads CASSYSGLTEAFF. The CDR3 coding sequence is TGTGCCAGCAGTTACTCGGGGCTCACTGAAGCTTTCTTT.

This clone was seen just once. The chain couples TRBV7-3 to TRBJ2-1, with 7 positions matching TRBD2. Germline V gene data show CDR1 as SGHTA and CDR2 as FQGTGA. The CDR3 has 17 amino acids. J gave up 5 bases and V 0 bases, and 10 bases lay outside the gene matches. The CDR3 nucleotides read TGTGCCAGCAGCTTAACCAGGGCTAGCGGAAACCACAATGAGCAGTTCTTC. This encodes CASSLTRASGNHNEQFF.

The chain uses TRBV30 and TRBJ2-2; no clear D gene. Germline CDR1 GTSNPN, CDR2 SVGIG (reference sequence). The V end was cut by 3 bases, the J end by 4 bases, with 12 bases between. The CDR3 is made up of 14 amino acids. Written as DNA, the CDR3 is TGTGCCTGGAGAGGAGTACTACCCACCGGGGAGCTGTTTTTT. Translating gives CAWRGVLPTGELFF.

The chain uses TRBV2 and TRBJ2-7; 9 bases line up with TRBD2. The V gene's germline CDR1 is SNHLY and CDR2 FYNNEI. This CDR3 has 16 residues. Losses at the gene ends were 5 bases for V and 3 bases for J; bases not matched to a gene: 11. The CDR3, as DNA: TGTGCCAGCAGTTCTAGCGGGACCTTTCTAATCTACGAGCAGTACTTC. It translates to CASSSSGTFLIYEQYF.